This T cell receptor (beta chain) comes out of a study of blood T cell repertoires in COVID-19. Germline V gene lookup returns CDR1 SEHNR and CDR2 FQNEAQ (reference sequence). Between the trimmed V and J ends, which lost 5 bases and 11 bases, there was a span of 15 bases. The CDR3 loop spans 12 amino acids. The assay was immunoSEQ multiplex PCR, and TCRdb's table has in-frame clones only and misses some. The table records a few hundred thousand clones, 92% of them present only once. The sequenced sample consisted of PBMCs or T cells enriched from blood (not recorded which). This sequence originates from a woman in her 30s who had recovered from COVID-19. The chain couples TRBV7-9 to TRBJ1-1; maybe TRBD1 (5 bases). In nucleotides, the CDR3 is TGTGCCAGCAGCCGGTTGACAGTGAAGGCTTTCTTT. Its protein product is CASSRLTVKAFF.